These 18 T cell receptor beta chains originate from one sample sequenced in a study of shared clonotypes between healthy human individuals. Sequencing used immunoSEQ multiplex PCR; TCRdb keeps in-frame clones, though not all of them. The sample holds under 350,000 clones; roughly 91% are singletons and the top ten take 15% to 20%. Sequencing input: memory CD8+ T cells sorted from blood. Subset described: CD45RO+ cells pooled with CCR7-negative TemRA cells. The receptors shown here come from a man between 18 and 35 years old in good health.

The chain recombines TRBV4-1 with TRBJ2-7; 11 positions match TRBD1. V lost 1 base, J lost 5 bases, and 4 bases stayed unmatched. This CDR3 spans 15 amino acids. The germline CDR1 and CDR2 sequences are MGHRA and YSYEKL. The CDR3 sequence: CASSQVGQGVDEQYF. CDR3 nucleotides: TGCGCCAGCAGCCAAGTGGGACAGGGGGTCGACGAGCAGTACTTC.

In nucleotides, the CDR3 is TGCGCCAGCAGCCGCACGGTTGGGGCGAGTGAGCAGTACTTC. It encodes CASSRTVGASEQYF. This chain connects TRBV4-1 to TRBJ2-7; a possible D gene is TRBD1 (5 bases). The CDR3 is made up of 14 amino acids. Germline CDR1 reads MGHRA; CDR2 reads YSYEKL. V lost 4 bases to trimming and J lost 7 bases, with 17 bases between them.

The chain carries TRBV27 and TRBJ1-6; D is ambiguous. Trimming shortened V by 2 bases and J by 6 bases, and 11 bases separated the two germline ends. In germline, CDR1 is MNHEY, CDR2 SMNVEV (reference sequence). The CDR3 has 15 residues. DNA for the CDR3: TGTGCCAGCAGTTTAGCCACAGCAGCTAATTCACCCCTCCACTTT. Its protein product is CASSLATAANSPLHF.

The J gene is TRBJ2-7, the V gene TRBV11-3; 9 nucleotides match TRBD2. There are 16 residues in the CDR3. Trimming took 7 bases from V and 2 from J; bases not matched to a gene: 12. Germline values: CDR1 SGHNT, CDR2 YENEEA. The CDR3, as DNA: TGTGCCAGCACCACTTATAGGGCTAGCGGGACCTACGAGCAGTACTTC. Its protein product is CASTTYRASGTYEQYF.

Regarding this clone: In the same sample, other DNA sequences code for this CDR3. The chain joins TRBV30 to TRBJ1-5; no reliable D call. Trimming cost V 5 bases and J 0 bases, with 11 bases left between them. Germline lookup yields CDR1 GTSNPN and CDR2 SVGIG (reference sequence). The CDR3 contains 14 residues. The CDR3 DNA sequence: TGTGCCTGGGGAGGAGAGAATAGCAATCAGCCCCAGCATTTT. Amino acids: CAWGGENSNQPQHF.

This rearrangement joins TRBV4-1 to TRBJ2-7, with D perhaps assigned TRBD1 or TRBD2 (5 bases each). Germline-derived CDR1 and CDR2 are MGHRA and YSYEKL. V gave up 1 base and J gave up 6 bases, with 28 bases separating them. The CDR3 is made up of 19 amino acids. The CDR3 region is CASSQGASSQLGTYPEQYF. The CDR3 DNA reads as TGCGCCAGCAGCCAAGGGGCCTCTTCCCAGCTGGGGACCTACCCCGAGCAGTACTTC.

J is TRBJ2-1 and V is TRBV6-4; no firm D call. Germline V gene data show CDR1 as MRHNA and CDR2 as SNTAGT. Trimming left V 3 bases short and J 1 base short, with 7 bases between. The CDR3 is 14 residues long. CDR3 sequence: CASSEDGSYNEQFF. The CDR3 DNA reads TGTGCCAGCAGTGAGGATGGTTCCTACAATGAGCAGTTCTTC.

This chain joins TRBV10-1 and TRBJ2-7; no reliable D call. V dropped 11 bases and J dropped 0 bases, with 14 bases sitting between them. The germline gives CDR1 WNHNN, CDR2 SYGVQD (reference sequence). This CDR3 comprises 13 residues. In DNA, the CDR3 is TGCGCCCAGGCTCGGGCAAGCTCCTACGAGCAGTACTTC. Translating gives CAQARASSYEQYF.

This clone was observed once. As DNA, the CDR3 is TGTGCCAGCAGCGGGGGACAGTGGGCGGGAGGGTCTGACACCGGGGAGCTGTTTTTT. Its protein product is CASSGGQWAGGSDTGELFF. The rearrangement joins TRBV5-4 to TRBJ2-2, with TRBD2 identical over 9 bases. Trimming took 4 bases from V and 3 from J; bases not matched to a gene: 16. Germline V CDR1 and CDR2: SGHNT, YYREEE (reference sequence). The CDR3 is made up of 19 amino acids.

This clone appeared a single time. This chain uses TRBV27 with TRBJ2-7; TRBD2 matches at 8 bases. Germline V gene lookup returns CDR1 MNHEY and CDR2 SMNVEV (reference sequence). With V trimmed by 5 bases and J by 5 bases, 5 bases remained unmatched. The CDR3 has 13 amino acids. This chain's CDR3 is CASSGAGAHEQYF. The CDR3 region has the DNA TGTGCCAGCAGTGGAGCGGGAGCCCACGAGCAGTACTTC.

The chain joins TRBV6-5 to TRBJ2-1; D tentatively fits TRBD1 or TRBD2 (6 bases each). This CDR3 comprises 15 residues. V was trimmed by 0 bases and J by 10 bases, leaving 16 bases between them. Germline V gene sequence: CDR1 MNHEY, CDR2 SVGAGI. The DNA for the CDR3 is TGTGCCAGCAGTTACTCGAGGGGGGAGGTGCGGGAGCAGTTCTTC. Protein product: CASSYSRGEVREQFF.

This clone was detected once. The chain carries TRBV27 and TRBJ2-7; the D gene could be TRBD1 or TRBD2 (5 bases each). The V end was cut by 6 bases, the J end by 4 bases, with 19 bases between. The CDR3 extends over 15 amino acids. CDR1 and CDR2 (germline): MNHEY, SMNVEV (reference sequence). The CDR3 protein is CASSAPFEGKYEQYF. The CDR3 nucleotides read TGTGCCAGCAGCGCCCCCTTCGAGGGGAAGTACGAGCAGTACTTC.

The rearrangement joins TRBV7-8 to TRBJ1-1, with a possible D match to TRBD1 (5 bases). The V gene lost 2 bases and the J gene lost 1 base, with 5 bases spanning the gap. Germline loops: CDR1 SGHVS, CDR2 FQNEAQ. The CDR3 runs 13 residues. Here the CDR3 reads CASSLRGNTEAFF. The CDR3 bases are TGTGCCAGCAGCTTAAGGGGGAACACTGAAGCTTTCTTT.

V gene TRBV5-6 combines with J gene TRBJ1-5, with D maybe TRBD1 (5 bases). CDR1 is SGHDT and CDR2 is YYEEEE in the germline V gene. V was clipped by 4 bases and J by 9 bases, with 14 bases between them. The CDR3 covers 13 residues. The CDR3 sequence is CASSVSPTGPQHF. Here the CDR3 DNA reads TGTGCCAGCAGCGTATCACCTACAGGGCCCCAGCATTTT.

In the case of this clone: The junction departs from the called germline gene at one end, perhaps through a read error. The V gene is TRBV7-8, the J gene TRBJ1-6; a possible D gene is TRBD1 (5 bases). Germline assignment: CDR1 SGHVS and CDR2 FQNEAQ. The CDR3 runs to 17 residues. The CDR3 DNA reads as TGTGCCAGCAGCTTACTTTTCCAGGGCAACTATATTTCACCCCTCCACTTT. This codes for CASSLLFQGNYISPLHF.

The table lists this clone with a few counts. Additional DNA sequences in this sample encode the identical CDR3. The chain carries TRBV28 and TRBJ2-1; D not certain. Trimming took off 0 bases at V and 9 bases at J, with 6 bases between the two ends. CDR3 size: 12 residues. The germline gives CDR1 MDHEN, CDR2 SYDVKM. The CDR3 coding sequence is TGTGCCAGCAGTTTATGGTCGGGTGAGCAGTTCTTC. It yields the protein CASSLWSGEQFF.

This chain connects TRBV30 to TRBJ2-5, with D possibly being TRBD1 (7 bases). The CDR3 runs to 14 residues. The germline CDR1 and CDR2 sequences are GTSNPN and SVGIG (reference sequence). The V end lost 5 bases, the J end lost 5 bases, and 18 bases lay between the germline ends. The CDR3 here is CAWATGFGGETQYF. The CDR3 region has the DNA TGTGCCTGGGCGACAGGGTTTGGAGGGGAGACCCAGTACTTC. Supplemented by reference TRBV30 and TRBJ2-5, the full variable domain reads SQTIHQWPATLVQPVGSPLSLECTVEGTSNPNLYWYRQAAGRGLQLLFYSVGIGQISSEVPQNLSASRPQDRQFILSSKKLLLSDSGFYLCAWATGFGGETQYFGPGTRLLVL.

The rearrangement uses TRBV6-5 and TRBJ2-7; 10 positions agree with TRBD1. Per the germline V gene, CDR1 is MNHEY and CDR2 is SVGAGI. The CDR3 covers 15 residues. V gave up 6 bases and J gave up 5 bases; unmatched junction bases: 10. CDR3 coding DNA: TGTGCCAGCAGCCCGACAGGGGGCGAAGTAGACGAGCAGTACTTC. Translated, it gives CASSPTGGEVDEQYF.